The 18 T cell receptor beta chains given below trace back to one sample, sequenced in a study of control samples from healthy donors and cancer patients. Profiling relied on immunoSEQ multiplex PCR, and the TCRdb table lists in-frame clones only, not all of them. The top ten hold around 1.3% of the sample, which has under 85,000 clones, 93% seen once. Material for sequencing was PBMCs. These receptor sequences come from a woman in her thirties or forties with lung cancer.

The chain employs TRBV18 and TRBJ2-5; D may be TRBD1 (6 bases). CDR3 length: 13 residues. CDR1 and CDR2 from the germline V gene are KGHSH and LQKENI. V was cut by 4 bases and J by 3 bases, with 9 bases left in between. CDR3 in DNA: TGTGCCAGCTCACTGGACAGAGAAGAGACCCAGTACTTC. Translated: CASSLDREETQYF.

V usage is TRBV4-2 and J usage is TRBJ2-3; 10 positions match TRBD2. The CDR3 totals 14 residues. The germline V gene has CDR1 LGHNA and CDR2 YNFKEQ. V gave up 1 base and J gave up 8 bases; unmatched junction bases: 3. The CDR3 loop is CASSQGTSGTTQYF. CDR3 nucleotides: TGTGCCAGCAGCCAAGGGACTAGCGGTACTACGCAGTATTTT.

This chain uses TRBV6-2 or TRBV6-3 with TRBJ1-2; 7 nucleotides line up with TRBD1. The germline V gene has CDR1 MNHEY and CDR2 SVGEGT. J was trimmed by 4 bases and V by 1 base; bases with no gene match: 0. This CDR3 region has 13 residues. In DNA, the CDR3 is TGTGCCAGCAGTTACTACAGGGGCTATGGCTACACCTTC. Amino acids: CASSYYRGYGYTF.

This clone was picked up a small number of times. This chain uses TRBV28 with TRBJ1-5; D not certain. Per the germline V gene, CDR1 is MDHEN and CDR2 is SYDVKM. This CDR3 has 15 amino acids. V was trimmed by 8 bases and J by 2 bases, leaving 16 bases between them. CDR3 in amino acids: CASGRPYGGNQPQHF. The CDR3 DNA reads TGTGCCAGCGGCAGGCCCTATGGTGGCAATCAGCCCCAGCATTTT.

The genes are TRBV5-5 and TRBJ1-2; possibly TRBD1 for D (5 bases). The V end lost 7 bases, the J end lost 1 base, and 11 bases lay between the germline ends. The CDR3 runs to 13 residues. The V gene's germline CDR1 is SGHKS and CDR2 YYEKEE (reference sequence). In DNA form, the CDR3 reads TGTGCCAGCGGGACGGACTATAACTATGGCTACACCTTC. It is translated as CASGTDYNYGYTF.

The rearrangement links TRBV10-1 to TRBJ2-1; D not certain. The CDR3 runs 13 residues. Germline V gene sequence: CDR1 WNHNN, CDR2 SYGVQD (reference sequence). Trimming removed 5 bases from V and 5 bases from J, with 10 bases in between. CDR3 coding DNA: TGCGCCAGCAGTCGATGGACGGACAATGAGCAGTTCTTC. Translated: CASSRWTDNEQFF.

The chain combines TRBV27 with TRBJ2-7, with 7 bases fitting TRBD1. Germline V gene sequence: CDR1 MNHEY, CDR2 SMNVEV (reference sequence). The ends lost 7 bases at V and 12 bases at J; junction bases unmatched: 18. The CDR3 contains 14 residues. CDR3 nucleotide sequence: TGTGCCAGCACCCCAGGGGACAGCGGATTATCTTGGTACTTC. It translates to CASTPGDSGLSWYF.

The CDR3 here is CASSFTDTQYF. The CDR3 nucleotides read TGTGCCAGCAGCTTTACAGATACGCAGTATTTT. The gene calls are TRBV5-6 and TRBJ2-3; D not certain. Germline CDR1 SGHDT, CDR2 YYEEEE. This CDR3 is 11 amino acids long. With 2 bases removed from V and 3 bases from J, the gap between germline ends came to 1 base.

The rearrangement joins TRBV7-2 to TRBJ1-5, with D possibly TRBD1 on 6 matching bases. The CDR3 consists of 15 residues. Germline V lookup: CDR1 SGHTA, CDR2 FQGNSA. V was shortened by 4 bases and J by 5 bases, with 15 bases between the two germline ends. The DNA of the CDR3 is TGTGCCAGCAGCTCCACCGGGGGCGATTATCAGCCCCAGCATTTT. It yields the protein CASSSTGGDYQPQHF.

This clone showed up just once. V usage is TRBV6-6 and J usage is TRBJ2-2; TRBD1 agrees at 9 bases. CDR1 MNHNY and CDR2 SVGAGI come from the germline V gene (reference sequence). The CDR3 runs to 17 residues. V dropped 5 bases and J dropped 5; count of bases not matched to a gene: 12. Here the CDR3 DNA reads TGTGCCAGCAGTCATCCAACGGGACAGGGAAGGACCGGGGAGCTGTTTTTT. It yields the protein CASSHPTGQGRTGELFF.

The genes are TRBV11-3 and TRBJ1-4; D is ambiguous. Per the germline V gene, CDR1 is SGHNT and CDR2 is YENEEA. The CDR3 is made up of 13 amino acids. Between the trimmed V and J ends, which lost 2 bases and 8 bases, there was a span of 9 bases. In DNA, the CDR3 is TGTGCCAGCAGCTTAAAGTCGGAAGAAAAACTGTTTTTT. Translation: CASSLKSEEKLFF.

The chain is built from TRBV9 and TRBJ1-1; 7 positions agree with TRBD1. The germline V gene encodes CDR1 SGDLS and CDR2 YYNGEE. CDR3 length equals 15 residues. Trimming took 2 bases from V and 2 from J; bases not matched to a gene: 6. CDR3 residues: CASSVGQISNTEAFF. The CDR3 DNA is TGTGCCAGCAGCGTGGGACAGATCTCAAACACTGAAGCTTTCTTT.

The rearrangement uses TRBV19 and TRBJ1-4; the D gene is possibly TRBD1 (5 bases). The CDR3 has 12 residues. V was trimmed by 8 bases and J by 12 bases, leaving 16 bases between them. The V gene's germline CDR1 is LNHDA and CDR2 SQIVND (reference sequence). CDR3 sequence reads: CASQPGWGELFF. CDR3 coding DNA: TGTGCCAGTCAGCCCGGTTGGGGGGAACTGTTTTTT.

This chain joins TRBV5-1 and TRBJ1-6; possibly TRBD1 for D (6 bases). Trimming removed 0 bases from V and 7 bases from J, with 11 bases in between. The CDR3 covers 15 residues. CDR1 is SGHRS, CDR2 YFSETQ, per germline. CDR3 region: CASSLEGGTNSPLHF. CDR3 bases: TGCGCCAGCAGCTTGGAGGGGGGTACGAATTCACCCCTCCACTTT. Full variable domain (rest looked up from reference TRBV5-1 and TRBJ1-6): KAGVTQTPRYLIKTRGQQVTLSCSPISGHRSVSWYQQTPGQGLQFLFEYFSETQRNKGNFPGRFSGRQFSNSRSEMNVSTLELGDSALYLCASSLEGGTNSPLHFGNGTRLTVT.

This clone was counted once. In nucleotides, the CDR3 is TGTGCCAGCAGCACACCGACAGGGACCAACTATGGCTACACCTTC. This sequence encodes CASSTPTGTNYGYTF. The V gene is TRBV7-2, the J gene TRBJ1-2, with 7 bases fitting TRBD1. The junction had 8 bases not matched to a gene; V was cut back by 5 bases and J by 2 bases. This CDR3 has 15 amino acids. Germline V CDR1 and CDR2: SGHTA, FQGNSA. Full variable domain (remainder filled in from reference TRBV7-2 and TRBJ1-2): GAGVSQSPSNKVTEKGKDVELRCDPISGHTALYWYRQSLGQGLEFLIYFQGNSAPDKSGLPSDRFSAERTGGSVSTLTIQRTQQEDSAVYLCASSTPTGTNYGYTFGSGTRLTVV.

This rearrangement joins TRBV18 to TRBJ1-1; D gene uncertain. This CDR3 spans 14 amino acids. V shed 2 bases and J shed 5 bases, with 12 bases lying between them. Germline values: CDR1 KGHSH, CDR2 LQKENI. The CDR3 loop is CASSPAWGGTEAFF. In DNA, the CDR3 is TGTGCCAGCTCACCAGCGTGGGGAGGGACTGAAGCTTTCTTT.

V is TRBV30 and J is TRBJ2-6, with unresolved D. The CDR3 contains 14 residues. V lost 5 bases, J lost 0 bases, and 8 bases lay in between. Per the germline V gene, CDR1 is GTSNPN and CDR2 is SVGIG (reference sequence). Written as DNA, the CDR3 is TGTGCCTGGTCAGAGGACTCTGGGGCCAACGTCCTGACTTTC. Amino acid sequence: CAWSEDSGANVLTF.

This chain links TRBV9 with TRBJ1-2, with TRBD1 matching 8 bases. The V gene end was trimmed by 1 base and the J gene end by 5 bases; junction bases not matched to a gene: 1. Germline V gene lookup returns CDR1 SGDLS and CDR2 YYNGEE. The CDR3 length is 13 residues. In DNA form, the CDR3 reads TGTGCCAGCAGCGTAAACAGGGGGTATGGCTACACCTTC. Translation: CASSVNRGYGYTF. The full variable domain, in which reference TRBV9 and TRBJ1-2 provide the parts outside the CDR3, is DSGVTQTPKHLITATGQRVTLRCSPRSGDLSVYWYQQSLDQGLQFLIQYYNGEERAKGNILERFSAQQFPDLHSELNLSSLELGDSALYFCASSVNRGYGYTFGSGTRLTVV.